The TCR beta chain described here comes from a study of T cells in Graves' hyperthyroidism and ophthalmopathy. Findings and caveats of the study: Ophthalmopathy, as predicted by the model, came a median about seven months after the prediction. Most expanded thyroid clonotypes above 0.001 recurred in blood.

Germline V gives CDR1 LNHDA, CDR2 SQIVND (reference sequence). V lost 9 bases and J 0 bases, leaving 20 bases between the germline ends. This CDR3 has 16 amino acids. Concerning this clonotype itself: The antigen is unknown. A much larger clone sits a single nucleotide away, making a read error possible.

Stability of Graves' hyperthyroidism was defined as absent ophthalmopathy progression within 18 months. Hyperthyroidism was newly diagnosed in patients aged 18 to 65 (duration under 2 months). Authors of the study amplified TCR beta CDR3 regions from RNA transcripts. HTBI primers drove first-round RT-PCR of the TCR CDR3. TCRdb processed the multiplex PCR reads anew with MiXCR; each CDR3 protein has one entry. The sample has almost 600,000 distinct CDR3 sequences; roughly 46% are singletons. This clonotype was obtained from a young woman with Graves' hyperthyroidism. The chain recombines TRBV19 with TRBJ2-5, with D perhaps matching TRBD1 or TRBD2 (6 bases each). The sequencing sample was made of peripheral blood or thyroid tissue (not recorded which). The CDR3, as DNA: TGTGCCAGCCGCAAAGCCCGGGGGCACAACCAAGAGACCCAGTACTTC. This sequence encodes CASRKARGHNQETQYF. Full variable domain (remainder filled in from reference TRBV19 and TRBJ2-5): DGGITQSPKYLFRKEGQNVTLSCEQNLNHDAMYWYRQDPGQGLRLIYYSQIVNDFQKGDIAEGYSVSREKKESFPLTVTSAQKNPTAFYLCASRKARGHNQETQYFGPGTRLLVL.